The T cell receptor beta chain described here comes from a study of T cells in Graves' hyperthyroidism and ophthalmopathy. Study-level information: Before any treatment, at initial diagnosis, peripheral blood was collected.

Study observations and caveats: Ophthalmopathy was identified by the model a median 6.5 months ahead of onset. Most expanded thyroid clonotypes above 0.001 also appeared in blood.

What was amplified from RNA transcripts were TCR beta CDR3 regions. With the HTBI primer set, the TCR CDR3 went through a first round of RT-PCR. TCRdb re-called the multiplex PCR reads through MiXCR, storing one row per CDR3 protein. Of about 210,000 distinct CDR3 sequences listed, about a sixth are singletons. Diagnosis relied on clinical symptoms, serum thyroxine and TRAb, thyroid ultrasound and orbital computed tomography. Germline V gene sequence: CDR1 SGHNT, CDR2 YYREEE (reference sequence). This CDR3 has 14 amino acids. The V end was cut by 5 bases, the J end by 2 bases, with 13 bases between. With regard to this clonotype: Its cognate antigen is unknown.

V gene TRBV5-4 combines with J gene TRBJ2-5; possibly TRBD1 or TRBD2 for D (5 bases each). The clonotype was recovered from a man aged 40-49 years with Graves' hyperthyroidism. Material for sequencing was blood. Here the CDR3 reads CASRHWDRQETQYF. The DNA for the CDR3 is TGTGCCAGCAGACACTGGGACCGTCAAGAGACCCAGTACTTC.